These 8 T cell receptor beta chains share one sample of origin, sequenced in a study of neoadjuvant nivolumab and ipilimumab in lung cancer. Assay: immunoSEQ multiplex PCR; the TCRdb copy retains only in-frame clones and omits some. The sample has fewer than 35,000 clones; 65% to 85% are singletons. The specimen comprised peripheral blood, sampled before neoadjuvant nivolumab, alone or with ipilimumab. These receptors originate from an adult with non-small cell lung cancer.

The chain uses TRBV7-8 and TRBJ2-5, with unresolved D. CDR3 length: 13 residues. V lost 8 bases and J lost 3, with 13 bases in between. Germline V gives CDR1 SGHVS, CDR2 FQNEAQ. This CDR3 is CASLPRSEETQYF. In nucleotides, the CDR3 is TGTGCCAGCCTACCTCGATCAGAAGAGACCCAGTACTTC. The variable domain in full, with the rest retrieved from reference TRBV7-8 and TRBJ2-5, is GAGVSQSPRYKVAKRGQDVALRCDPISGHVSLFWYQQALGQGPEFLTYFQNEAQLDKSGLPSDRFFAERPEGSVSTLKIQRTQQEDSAVYLCASLPRSEETQYFGPGTRLLVL.

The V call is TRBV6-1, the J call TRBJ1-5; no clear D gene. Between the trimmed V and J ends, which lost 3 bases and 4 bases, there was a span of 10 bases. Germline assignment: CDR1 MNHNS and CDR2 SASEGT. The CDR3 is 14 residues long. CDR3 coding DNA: TGTGCCAGCAGTGAGGCCCCGGGGAATCAGCCCCAGCATTTT. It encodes CASSEAPGNQPQHF.

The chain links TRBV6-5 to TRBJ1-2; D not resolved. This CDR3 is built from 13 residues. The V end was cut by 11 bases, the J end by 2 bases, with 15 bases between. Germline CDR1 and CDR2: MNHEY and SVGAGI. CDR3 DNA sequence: TGTGCCGCAGGCCCGGCCCAAAACTATGGCTACACCTTC. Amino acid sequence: CAAGPAQNYGYTF.

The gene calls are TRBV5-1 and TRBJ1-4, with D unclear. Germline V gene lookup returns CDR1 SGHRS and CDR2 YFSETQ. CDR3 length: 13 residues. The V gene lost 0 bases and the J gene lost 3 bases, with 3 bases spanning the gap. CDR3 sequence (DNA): TGCGCCAGCAGCTTGGGGGCTAATGAAAAACTGTTTTTT. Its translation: CASSLGANEKLFF.

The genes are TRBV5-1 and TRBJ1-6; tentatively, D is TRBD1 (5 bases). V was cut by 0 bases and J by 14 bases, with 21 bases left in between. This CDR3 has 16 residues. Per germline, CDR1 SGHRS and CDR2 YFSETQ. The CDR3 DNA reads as TGCGCCAGCAGCTTGGGACAGCCGAGTGAAGTTCTGTCCCTCCACTTT. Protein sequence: CASSLGQPSEVLSLHF. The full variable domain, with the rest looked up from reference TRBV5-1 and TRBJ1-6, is KAGVTQTPRYLIKTRGQQVTLSCSPISGHRSVSWYQQTPGQGLQFLFEYFSETQRNKGNFPGRFSGRQFSNSRSEMNVSTLELGDSALYLCASSLGQPSEVLSLHFGNGTRLTVT.

CDR3 DNA: TGTGCCAGCAGCGCGTATAGCGGGGACTATCCCGAGCAGTACTTC. It codes for CASSAYSGDYPEQYF. This sequence joins TRBV9 and TRBJ2-7, with 8 bases matching TRBD2. Germline V gene data show CDR1 as SGDLS and CDR2 as YYNGEE. The CDR3 extends over 15 amino acids. V was clipped by 3 bases and J by 6 bases; unmatched bases: 11.

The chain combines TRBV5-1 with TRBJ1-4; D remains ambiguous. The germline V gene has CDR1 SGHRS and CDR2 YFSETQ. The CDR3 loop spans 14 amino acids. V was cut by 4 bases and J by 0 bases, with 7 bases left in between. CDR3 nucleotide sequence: TGCGCCAGCAGCGTAACTGCAACTAATGAAAAACTGTTTTTT. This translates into CASSVTATNEKLFF.

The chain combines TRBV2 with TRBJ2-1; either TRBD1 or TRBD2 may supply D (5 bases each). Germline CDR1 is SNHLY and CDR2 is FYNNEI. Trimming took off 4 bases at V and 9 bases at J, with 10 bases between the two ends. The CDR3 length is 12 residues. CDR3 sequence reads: CASSVEGPEQFF. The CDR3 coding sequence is TGTGCCAGCAGTGTTGAGGGGCCTGAGCAGTTCTTC. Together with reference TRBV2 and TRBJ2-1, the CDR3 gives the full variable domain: EPEVTQTPSHQVTQMGQEVILRCVPISNHLYFYWYRQILGQKVEFLVSFYNNEISEKSEIFDDQFSVERPDGSNFTLKIRSTKLEDSAMYFCASSVEGPEQFFGPGTRLTVL.